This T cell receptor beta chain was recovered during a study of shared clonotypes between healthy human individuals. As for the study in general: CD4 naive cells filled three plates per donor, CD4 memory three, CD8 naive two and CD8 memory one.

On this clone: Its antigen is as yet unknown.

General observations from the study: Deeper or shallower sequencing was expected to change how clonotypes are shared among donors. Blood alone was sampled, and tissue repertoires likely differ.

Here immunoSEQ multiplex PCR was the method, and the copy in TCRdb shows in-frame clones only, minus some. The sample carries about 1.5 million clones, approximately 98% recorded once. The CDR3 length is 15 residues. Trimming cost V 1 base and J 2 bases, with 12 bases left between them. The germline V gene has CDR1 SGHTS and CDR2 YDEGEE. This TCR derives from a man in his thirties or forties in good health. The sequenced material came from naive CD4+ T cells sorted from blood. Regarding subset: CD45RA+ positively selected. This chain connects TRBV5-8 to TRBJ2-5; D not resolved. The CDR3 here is CASSLSGVRQETQYF. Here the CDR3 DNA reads TGTGCCAGCAGCTTGTCAGGAGTTCGGCAAGAGACCCAGTACTTC. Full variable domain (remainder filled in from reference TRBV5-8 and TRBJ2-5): EAGVTQSPTHLIKTRGQQATLRCSPISGHTSVYWYQQALGLGLQFLLWYDEGEERNRGNFPPRFSGRQFPNYSSELNVNALELEDSALYLCASSLSGVRQETQYFGPGTRLLVL.